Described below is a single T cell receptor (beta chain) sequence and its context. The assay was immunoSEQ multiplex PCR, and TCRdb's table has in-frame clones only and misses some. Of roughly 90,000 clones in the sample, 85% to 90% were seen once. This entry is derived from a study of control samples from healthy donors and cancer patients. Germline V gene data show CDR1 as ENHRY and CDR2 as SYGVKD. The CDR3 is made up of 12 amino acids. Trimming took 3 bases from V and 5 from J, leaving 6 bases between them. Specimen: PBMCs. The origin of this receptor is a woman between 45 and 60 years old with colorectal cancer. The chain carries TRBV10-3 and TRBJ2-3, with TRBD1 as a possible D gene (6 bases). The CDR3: CAISDRGDTQYF. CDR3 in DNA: TGTGCCATCAGTGACAGGGGAGATACGCAGTATTTT.